The 9 T cell receptor beta chains reported below all come from one sample, sequenced in a study of T cell changes during pregnancy in multiple sclerosis. The assay was immunoSEQ multiplex PCR, and TCRdb's table has in-frame clones only and misses some. The table lists about 48,000 clones, 88% of them singletons. Sequencing was performed on CD4+ T cells from peripheral blood mononuclear cells, taken in the second trimester of pregnancy. The receptors were sampled from a female donor with multiple sclerosis, enrolled in a pregnancy study.

This clone was found a few times. The chain recombines TRBV10-3 with TRBJ1-1; tentatively, D is TRBD1 (6 bases). V lost 3 bases and J lost 6, with 14 bases in between. The CDR3 contains 14 residues. Per germline, CDR1 ENHRY and CDR2 SYGVKD. The CDR3 nucleotides are TGTGCCATCAGTGAACCAGGGGATCGCGCTGAAGCTTTCTTT. Translation gives CAISEPGDRAEAFF.

The V and J genes are TRBV6-6 and TRBJ1-5; TRBD1 aligns across 10 bases. The V and J ends lost 0 bases and 6 bases, in that order; junction bases with no gene match: 5. The CDR3 extends over 16 amino acids. Germline assignment: CDR1 MNHNY and CDR2 SVGAGI (reference sequence). The CDR3 region is CASSYSAGQGTQPQHF. CDR3 bases: TGTGCCAGCAGTTACTCGGCGGGACAGGGGACTCAGCCCCAGCATTTT.

A single count supports this clone. The chain combines TRBV4-1 with TRBJ1-1, with 12 positions matching TRBD1. The CDR3 sequence is 17 residues long. Germline loops: CDR1 MGHRA, CDR2 YSYEKL. With V trimmed by 3 bases and J by 4 bases, 9 bases remained unmatched. The CDR3 loop reads CASSQMGTGGRGTEAFF. As DNA, the CDR3 is TGCGCCAGCAGCCAGATGGGGACAGGGGGCAGGGGCACTGAAGCTTTCTTT.

This chain uses TRBV2 with TRBJ1-5; D call uncertain. This CDR3 comprises 13 residues. Looked up from germline, CDR1 is SNHLY and CDR2 is FYNNEI. V lost 4 bases to trimming and J lost 6 bases, with 10 bases between them. CDR3 bases: TGTGCCAGCAGTGGGCAGGTTGGTCAGCCCCAGCATTTT. Translated: CASSGQVGQPQHF.

The chain carries TRBV9 and TRBJ2-5; D not certain. Deletions cut 0 bases from V and 1 base from J, with 7 bases between. CDR1 is SGDLS and CDR2 is YYNGEE in the germline V gene. The CDR3 length is 14 residues. CDR3 in DNA: TGTGCCAGCAGCGTAGATGGCAGCCAAGAGACCCAGTACTTC. Amino acid sequence: CASSVDGSQETQYF.

J is TRBJ2-3 and V is TRBV2; D may be TRBD2 (5 bases). Germline V lookup: CDR1 SNHLY, CDR2 FYNNEI. Between the trimmed V and J ends, which lost 6 bases and 4 bases, there was a span of 17 bases. The CDR3 has 15 residues. The CDR3 region has the DNA TGTGCCAGCAGAGCGGACGGGGAGAGATCAGATACGCAGTATTTT. Protein sequence: CASRADGERSDTQYF.

This clone was picked up a small number of times. The rearrangement uses TRBV29-1 and TRBJ2-3; D remains ambiguous. V was clipped by 4 bases and J by 1 base, with 3 bases between them. The CDR3 contains 11 residues. CDR1 is SQVTM, CDR2 ANQGSEA, per germline. DNA of the CDR3: TGCAGCGTTGGAGGCACAGATACGCAGTATTTT. Protein sequence: CSVGGTDTQYF.

The chain has TRBV28 and TRBJ2-7, with no clear D. The CDR3 runs 14 residues. The V end was cut by 3 bases, the J end by 3 bases, with 12 bases between. CDR1 and CDR2 (germline): MDHEN, SYDVKM. CDR3 sequence reads: CASSFPAENYEQYF. CDR3 DNA: TGTGCCAGCAGTTTCCCCGCCGAGAACTACGAGCAGTACTTC.

V usage is TRBV5-1 and J usage is TRBJ2-7; 13 bases map to TRBD2. The length of the CDR3 is 15 residues. Per germline, CDR1 SGHRS and CDR2 YFSETQ. The V gene end was trimmed by 4 bases and the J gene end by 5 bases; junction bases not matched to a gene: 6. The CDR3: CASSVTSGGINEQYF. The CDR3 DNA reads as TGCGCCAGCAGCGTGACTAGCGGGGGGATTAACGAGCAGTACTTC.